A selection of T cell receptor beta chains follows, all from one sample in a study of cytomegalovirus exposure and HLA in healthy donors. Generated by immunoSEQ multiplex PCR, the TCRdb table keeps only in-frame clones and is missing some. This sample has around 90,000 clones, with 55% to 65% found just once. Sequencing was done on a sample of PBMCs. The receptors stem from a human donor in good health. The CDR3 runs from the conserved cysteine through the conserved F or W. D genes are given only for firm matches. Rows may omit the clone size; those that give it use once, few, many or a size class.

v_gene: TRBV2
j_gene: TRBJ1-2
d_gene: -
abundance: -
CDR3nt: TGTGCCAGCAGGCCCGGGTCCGGCTATGGCTACACCTTC
CDR3aa: CASRPGSGYGYTF

v_gene: TRBV5-4
j_gene: TRBJ2-3
d_gene: -
abundance: -
CDR3nt: TGTGCCAGCAGCTCTTCGGGTAGCACAGATACGCAGTATTTT
CDR3aa: CASSSSGSTDTQYF

v_gene: TRBV2
j_gene: TRBJ2-7
d_gene: TRBD1
abundance: few
CDR3nt: TGTGCCAGCAGTAAAAGACAGGGGTTCTCCTACGAGCAGTACTTC
CDR3aa: CASSKRQGFSYEQYF

v_gene: TRBV18
j_gene: TRBJ2-1
d_gene: TRBD2
abundance: -
CDR3nt: TGTGCCAGTTCCGGACTAGCGGGGGCCTACAATGAGCAGTTCTTC
CDR3aa: CASSGLAGAYNEQFF

v_gene: TRBV19
j_gene: TRBJ1-1
d_gene: TRBD1
abundance: -
CDR3nt: TGTGCCAGTATTTCCCTCAGGGGGTCCCTTTCGGAAGCTTTCTTT
CDR3aa: CASISLRGSLSEAFF

v_gene: TRBV4-3
j_gene: TRBJ2-1
d_gene: -
abundance: once
CDR3nt: TGCGCCAGCAGCCCCCGGGGCGGGGCGAGCTCCTACAATGAGCAGTTCTTC
CDR3aa: CASSPRGGASSYNEQFF

v_gene: TRBV7-7
j_gene: TRBJ2-7
d_gene: TRBD1
abundance: -
CDR3nt: TGTGCTAGCAGCCCCGGGACAGGGGAAGACGAGCAGTACTTC
CDR3aa: CASSPGTGEDEQYF

v_gene: TRBV11-3
j_gene: TRBJ1-6
d_gene: -
abundance: once
CDR3nt: TGTGCCAGCAGCTCGGGAGGAGTTAATTCACCCCTCCACTTT
CDR3aa: CASSSGGVNSPLHF

v_gene: TRBV7-2
j_gene: TRBJ1-1
d_gene: -
abundance: few
CDR3nt: TGTGCCAGCCCCAGTGTCGGGACGGACTATTATCTGAACACTGAAGCTTTCTTT
CDR3aa: CASPSVGTDYYLNTEAFF

v_gene: TRBV7-3
j_gene: TRBJ2-1
d_gene: -
abundance: once
CDR3nt: TGTGCCAGCAGCTTAAGAACGGGTGAGCAGTTCTTC
CDR3aa: CASSLRTGEQFF

v_gene: TRBV2
j_gene: TRBJ2-1
d_gene: TRBD2
abundance: -
CDR3nt: TGTGCCAGCACACCTCAGGGCGGGGGATACAATGAGCAGTTCTTC
CDR3aa: CASTPQGGGYNEQFF

v_gene: TRBV15
j_gene: TRBJ2-6
d_gene: -
abundance: -
CDR3nt: TGTGCCACCAGCAGTTGGGGGGAGCACAACGTCCTGACTTTC
CDR3aa: CATSSWGEHNVLTF

v_gene: TRBV7-2
j_gene: TRBJ2-1
d_gene: TRBD1
abundance: -
CDR3nt: TGTGCCAGCAGCTTAAGCAGGGGGCTAAACAATGAGCAGTTCTTC
CDR3aa: CASSLSRGLNNEQFF

v_gene: TRBV30
j_gene: TRBJ1-5
d_gene: TRBD1
abundance: -
CDR3nt: TGTGCCTGGAGTGTAGAACAGGGGAATCAGCCCCAGCATTTT
CDR3aa: CAWSVEQGNQPQHF

v_gene: TRBV5-6
j_gene: TRBJ1-1
d_gene: -
abundance: few
CDR3nt: TGTGCCAGCAGCTTGGCCTTACGGGGTACCACTGAAGCTTTCTTT
CDR3aa: CASSLALRGTTEAFF

v_gene: TRBV30
j_gene: TRBJ1-4
d_gene: -
abundance: once
CDR3nt: TGTGCCAGAACGGAAGGGAGTAATGAAAAACTGTTTTTT
CDR3aa: CARTEGSNEKLFF

v_gene: TRBV19
j_gene: TRBJ1-6
d_gene: -
abundance: -
CDR3nt: TGTGCCAGTAGTATCGGCAGGGCGTCACCCCTCCACTTT
CDR3aa: CASSIGRASPLHF

v_gene: TRBV7-9
j_gene: TRBJ1-5
d_gene: TRBD1
abundance: -
CDR3nt: TGTGCCAGCAGCCGAAACACCGGGACAGGGTACGATAGCAATCAGCCCCAGCATTTT
CDR3aa: CASSRNTGTGYDSNQPQHF

v_gene: TRBV7-9
j_gene: TRBJ2-7
d_gene: TRBD1
abundance: once
CDR3nt: TGTGCCAGCAGCTTAGGAGTGGGACAGGGGTTATACGAGCAGTACTTC
CDR3aa: CASSLGVGQGLYEQYF

v_gene: TRBV2
j_gene: TRBJ1-2
d_gene: -
abundance: -
CDR3nt: TGTGCCAGCAGTGAATATGGCCCCCGAAAGTATGGCTACACCTTC
CDR3aa: CASSEYGPRKYGYTF

v_gene: TRBV9
j_gene: TRBJ2-7
d_gene: TRBD1
abundance: -
CDR3nt: TGTGCCAGCAGCTTAGACAGGGCCTACGAGCAGTACTTC
CDR3aa: CASSLDRAYEQYF

v_gene: TRBV5-4
j_gene: TRBJ2-7
d_gene: -
abundance: -
CDR3nt: TGTGCCAGCAGCCCCTCCGGGGGTACCGAGCAGTACTTC
CDR3aa: CASSPSGGTEQYF

v_gene: TRBV5-8
j_gene: TRBJ2-1
d_gene: -
abundance: -
CDR3nt: TGTGCCAGCAGCGCCCAGTCCGGGACACTTGACAATGAGCAGTTCTTC
CDR3aa: CASSAQSGTLDNEQFF

v_gene: TRBV29-1
j_gene: TRBJ1-2
d_gene: -
abundance: -
CDR3nt: TGCAGCGTCCTCAGAGCGTGGGACTATGGCTACACCTTC
CDR3aa: CSVLRAWDYGYTF

v_gene: TRBV5-1
j_gene: TRBJ2-2
d_gene: -
abundance: -
CDR3nt: TGCGCCAGCAGCTTGGAGCAGGGGAACACCGGGGAGCTGTTTTTT
CDR3aa: CASSLEQGNTGELFF

v_gene: TRBV7-9
j_gene: TRBJ1-6
d_gene: TRBD1
abundance: -
CDR3nt: TGTGCCAGCAGCGTCAGACAGGGGCCAACTAATTCACCCCTCCACTTT
CDR3aa: CASSVRQGPTNSPLHF

v_gene: TRBV5-3
j_gene: TRBJ2-1
d_gene: TRBD2
abundance: -
CDR3nt: TGTGCCAGAAGCTTGGCGGAGCGGGGGGGCTCCTACAATGAGCAGTTCTTC
CDR3aa: CARSLAERGGSYNEQFF

v_gene: TRBV9
j_gene: TRBJ1-1
d_gene: -
abundance: -
CDR3nt: TGTGCCAGCAGCGTAGTTTCACTGGGGGCGAACACTGAAGCTTTCTTT
CDR3aa: CASSVVSLGANTEAFF

v_gene: TRBV7-7
j_gene: TRBJ2-1
d_gene: -
abundance: -
CDR3nt: TGTGCTAGCAGCTTGGGGGGAGTGGGGAGCTCCTACAATGAGCAGTTCTTC
CDR3aa: CASSLGGVGSSYNEQFF

v_gene: TRBV14
j_gene: TRBJ2-3
d_gene: TRBD2
abundance: -
CDR3nt: TGTGCCAGCAGCCAAGCTCGGGGGGGCCCTAGCACAGATACGCAGTATTTT
CDR3aa: CASSQARGGPSTDTQYF

v_gene: TRBV7-8
j_gene: TRBJ2-1
d_gene: TRBD2
abundance: -
CDR3nt: TGTGCCAGCAGCCACATGGGGGGGAACAATGAGCAGTTCTTC
CDR3aa: CASSHMGGNNEQFF

v_gene: TRBV11-3
j_gene: TRBJ1-1
d_gene: TRBD1
abundance: -
CDR3nt: TGTGCCAGCAGCGATAGACAGGGGAGGACTGAAGCTTTCTTT
CDR3aa: CASSDRQGRTEAFF

v_gene: TRBV5-6
j_gene: TRBJ1-2
d_gene: TRBD1
abundance: -
CDR3nt: TGTGCCAGCAGCTTGCCAGGGGGCCCCTATGGCTACACCTTC
CDR3aa: CASSLPGGPYGYTF

v_gene: TRBV11-3
j_gene: TRBJ2-7
d_gene: TRBD1
abundance: -
CDR3nt: TGTGCCAGCAGCTTACAGGGGGTGCAGTACTTC
CDR3aa: CASSLQGVQYF

v_gene: TRBV19
j_gene: TRBJ2-7
d_gene: TRBD1
abundance: -
CDR3nt: TGTGCCAGTAGTTGGGGCCCGACAGGGGGACCCTACGAGCAGTACTTC
CDR3aa: CASSWGPTGGPYEQYF

v_gene: TRBV6-1
j_gene: TRBJ2-7
d_gene: -
abundance: -
CDR3nt: TGTGCCAGCAGTGCCTACTTCCTCGAGCAGTACTTC
CDR3aa: CASSAYFLEQYF

v_gene: TRBV5-1
j_gene: TRBJ1-2
d_gene: -
abundance: -
CDR3nt: TGCGCCAGCAGGCTCGGCGGAGGCTATGGCTACACCTTC
CDR3aa: CASRLGGGYGYTF

v_gene: TRBV5-6
j_gene: TRBJ2-7
d_gene: TRBD1
abundance: -
CDR3nt: TGTGCCAGCAGCTCTCAGGACAGGGAGCAGTACTTC
CDR3aa: CASSSQDREQYF

v_gene: TRBV6-4
j_gene: TRBJ1-1
d_gene: -
abundance: -
CDR3nt: TGTGCCAGCAGTGTCCTACCGAACACTGAAGCTTTCTTT
CDR3aa: CASSVLPNTEAFF

v_gene: TRBV10-1
j_gene: TRBJ1-4
d_gene: TRBD1
abundance: -
CDR3nt: TGCGCCAGCACCGAGTCGAGACAGGGGGCGGCAGTAAATGAAAAACTGTTTTTT
CDR3aa: CASTESRQGAAVNEKLFF

v_gene: TRBV5-8
j_gene: TRBJ2-5
d_gene: TRBD1
abundance: -
CDR3nt: TGTGCCAGCAGCTCGCTGGCAGGGGGCAGTTCAGAGACCCAGTACTTC
CDR3aa: CASSSLAGGSSETQYF

v_gene: TRBV5-1
j_gene: TRBJ2-5
d_gene: TRBD1
abundance: -
CDR3nt: TGCGCCAGCAGCTTGGGTCTCGCAGGGGGCCCATCCCAGTACTTC
CDR3aa: CASSLGLAGGPSQYF

v_gene: TRBV11-3
j_gene: TRBJ2-3
d_gene: TRBD1
abundance: -
CDR3nt: TGTGCCAGCAGCCCAAGGACAGGGGGCTTCGACGATACGCAGTATTTT
CDR3aa: CASSPRTGGFDDTQYF